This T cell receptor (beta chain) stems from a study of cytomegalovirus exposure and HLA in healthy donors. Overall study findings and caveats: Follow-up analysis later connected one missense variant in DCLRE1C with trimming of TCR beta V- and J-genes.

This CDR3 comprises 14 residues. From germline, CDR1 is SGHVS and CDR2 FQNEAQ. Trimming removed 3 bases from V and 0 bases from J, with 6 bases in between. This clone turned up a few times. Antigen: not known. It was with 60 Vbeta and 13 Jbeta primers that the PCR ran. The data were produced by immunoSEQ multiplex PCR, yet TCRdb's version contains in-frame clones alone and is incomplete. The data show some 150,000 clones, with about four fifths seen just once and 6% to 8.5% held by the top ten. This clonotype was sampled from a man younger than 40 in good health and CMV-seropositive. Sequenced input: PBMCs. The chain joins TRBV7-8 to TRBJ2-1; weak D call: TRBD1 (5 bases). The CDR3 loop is CASSLTDSYNEQFF. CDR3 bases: TGTGCCAGCAGCTTGACAGACTCCTACAATGAGCAGTTCTTC.